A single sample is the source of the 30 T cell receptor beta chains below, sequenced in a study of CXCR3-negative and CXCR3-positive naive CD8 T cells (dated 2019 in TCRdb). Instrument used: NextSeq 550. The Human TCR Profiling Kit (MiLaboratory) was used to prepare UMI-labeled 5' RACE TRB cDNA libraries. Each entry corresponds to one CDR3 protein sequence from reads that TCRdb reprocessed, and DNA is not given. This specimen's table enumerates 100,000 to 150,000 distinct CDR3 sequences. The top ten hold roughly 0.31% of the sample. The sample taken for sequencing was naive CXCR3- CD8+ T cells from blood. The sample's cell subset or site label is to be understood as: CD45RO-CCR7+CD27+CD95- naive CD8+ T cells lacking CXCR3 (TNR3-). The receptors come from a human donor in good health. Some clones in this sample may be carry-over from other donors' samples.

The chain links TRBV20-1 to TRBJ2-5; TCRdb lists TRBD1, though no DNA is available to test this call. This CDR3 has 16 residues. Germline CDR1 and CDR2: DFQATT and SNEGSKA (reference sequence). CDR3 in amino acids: CSARDDREEVQETQYF.

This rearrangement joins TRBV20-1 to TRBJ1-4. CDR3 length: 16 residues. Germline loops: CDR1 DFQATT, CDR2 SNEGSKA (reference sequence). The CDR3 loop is CSARGRRGSTSEKLFF.

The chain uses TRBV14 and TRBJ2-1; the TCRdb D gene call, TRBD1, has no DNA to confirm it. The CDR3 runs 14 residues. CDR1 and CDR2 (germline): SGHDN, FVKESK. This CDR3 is CASSQAGQGDEQFF.

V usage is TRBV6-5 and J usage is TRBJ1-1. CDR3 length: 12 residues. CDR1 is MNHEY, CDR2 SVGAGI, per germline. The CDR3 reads CASSNGLDEAFF.

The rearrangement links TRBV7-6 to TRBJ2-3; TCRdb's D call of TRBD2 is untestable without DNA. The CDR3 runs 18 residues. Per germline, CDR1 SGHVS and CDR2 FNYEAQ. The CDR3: CASSSRATSGSLTDTQYF.

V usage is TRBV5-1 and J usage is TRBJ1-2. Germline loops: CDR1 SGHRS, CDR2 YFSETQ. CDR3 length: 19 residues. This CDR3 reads CASSSPLPLDQTEPHGYTF. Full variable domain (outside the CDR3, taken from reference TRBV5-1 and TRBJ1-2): KAGVTQTPRYLIKTRGQQVTLSCSPISGHRSVSWYQQTPGQGLQFLFEYFSETQRNKGNFPGRFSGRQFSNSRSEMNVSTLELGDSALYLCASSSPLPLDQTEPHGYTFGSGTRLTVV.

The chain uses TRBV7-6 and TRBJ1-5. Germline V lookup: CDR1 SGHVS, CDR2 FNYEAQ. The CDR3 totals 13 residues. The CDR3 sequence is CASSREGPEPQHF.

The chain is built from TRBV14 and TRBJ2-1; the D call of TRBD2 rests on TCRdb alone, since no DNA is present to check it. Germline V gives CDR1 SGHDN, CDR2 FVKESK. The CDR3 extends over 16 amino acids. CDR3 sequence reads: CASSQGLAGIYNEQFF.

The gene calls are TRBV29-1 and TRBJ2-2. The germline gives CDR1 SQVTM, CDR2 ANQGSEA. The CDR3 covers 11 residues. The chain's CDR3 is CSVVTEGELFF.

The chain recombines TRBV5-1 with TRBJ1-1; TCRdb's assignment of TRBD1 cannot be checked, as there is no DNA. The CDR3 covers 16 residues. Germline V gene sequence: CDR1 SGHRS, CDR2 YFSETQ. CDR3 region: CASKAPDGVAGTEAFF.

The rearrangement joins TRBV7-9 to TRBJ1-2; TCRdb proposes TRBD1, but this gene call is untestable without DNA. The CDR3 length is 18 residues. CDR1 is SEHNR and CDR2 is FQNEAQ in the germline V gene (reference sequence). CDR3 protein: CASSSTTIWDRMRYGYTF.

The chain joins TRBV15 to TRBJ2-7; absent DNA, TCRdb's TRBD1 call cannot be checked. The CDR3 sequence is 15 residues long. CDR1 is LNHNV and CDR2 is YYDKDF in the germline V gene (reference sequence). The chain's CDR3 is CATSGVAGTAYEQYF.

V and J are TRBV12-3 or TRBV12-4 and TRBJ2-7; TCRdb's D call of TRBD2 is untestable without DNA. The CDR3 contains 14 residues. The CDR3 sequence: CASRVGGAIYEQYF.

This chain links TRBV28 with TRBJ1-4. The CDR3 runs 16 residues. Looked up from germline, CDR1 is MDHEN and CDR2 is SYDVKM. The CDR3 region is CASSQNEVATNEKLFF.

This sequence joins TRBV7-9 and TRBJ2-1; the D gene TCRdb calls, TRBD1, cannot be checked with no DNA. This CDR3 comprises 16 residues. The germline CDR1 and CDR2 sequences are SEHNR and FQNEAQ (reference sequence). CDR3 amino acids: CASSPPTGVSYNEQFF.

The chain's CDR3 is CSGLPDGQGEKLFF. The V call is TRBV29-1, the J call TRBJ1-4; TCRdb's D gene call, TRBD1, goes unchecked for lack of DNA. The CDR3 consists of 14 residues. Germline V gene lookup returns CDR1 SQVTM and CDR2 ANQGSEA.

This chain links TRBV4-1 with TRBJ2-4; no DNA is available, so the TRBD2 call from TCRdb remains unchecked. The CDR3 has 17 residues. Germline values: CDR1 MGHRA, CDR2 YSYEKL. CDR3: CASSQGLATLAKNIQYF.

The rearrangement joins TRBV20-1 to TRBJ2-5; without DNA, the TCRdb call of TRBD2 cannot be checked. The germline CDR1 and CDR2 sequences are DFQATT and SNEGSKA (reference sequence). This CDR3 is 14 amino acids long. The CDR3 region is CSARPIGPQETQYF.

The CDR3 here is CASSLTPRLAEETQYF. The chain is built from TRBV7-9 and TRBJ2-5; TCRdb calls TRBD2, which cannot be checked without DNA. Germline V gene sequence: CDR1 SEHNR, CDR2 FQNEAQ (reference sequence). The CDR3 has 16 residues.

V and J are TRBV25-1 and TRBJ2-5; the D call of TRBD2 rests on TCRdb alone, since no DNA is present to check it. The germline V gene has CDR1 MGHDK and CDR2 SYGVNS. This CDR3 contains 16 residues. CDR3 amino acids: CASSEGAGGLQETQYF. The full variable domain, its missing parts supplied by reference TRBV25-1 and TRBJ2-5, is EADIYQTPRYLVIGTGKKITLECSQTMGHDKMYWYQQDPGMELHLIHYSYGVNSTEKGDLSSESTVSRIRTEHFPLTLESARPSHTSQYLCASSEGAGGLQETQYFGPGTRLLVL.

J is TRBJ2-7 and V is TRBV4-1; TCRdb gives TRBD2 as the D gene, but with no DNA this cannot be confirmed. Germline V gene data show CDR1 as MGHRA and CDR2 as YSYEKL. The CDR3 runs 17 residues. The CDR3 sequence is CASSQGGGGLAGYEQYF.

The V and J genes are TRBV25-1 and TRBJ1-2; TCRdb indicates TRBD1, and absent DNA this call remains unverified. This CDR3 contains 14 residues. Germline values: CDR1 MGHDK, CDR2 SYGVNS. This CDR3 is CASSETGGSYGYTF.

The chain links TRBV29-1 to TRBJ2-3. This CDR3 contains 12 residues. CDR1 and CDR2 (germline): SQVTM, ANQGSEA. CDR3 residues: CSAGDFTDTQYF.

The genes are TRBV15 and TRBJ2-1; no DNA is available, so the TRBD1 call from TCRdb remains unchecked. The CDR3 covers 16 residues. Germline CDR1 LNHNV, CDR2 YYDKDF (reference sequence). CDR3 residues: CATSTTGMRVYNEQFF. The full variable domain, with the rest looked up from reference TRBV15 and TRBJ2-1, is DAMVIQNPRYQVTQFGKPVTLSCSQTLNHNVMYWYQQKSSQAPKLLFHYYDKDFNNEADTPDNFQSRRPNTSFCFLDIRSPGLGDTAMYLCATSTTGMRVYNEQFFGPGTRLTVL.

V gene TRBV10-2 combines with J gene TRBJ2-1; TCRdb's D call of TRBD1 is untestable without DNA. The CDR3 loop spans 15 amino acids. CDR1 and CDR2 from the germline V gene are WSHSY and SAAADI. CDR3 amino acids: CASSDITGGYNEQFF.

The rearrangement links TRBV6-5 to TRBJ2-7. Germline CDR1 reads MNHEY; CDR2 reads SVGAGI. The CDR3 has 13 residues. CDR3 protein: CASRYDRTYEQYF.

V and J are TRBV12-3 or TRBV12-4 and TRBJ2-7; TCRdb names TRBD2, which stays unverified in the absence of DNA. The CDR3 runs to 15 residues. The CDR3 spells CASSLAPGGRYEQYF.

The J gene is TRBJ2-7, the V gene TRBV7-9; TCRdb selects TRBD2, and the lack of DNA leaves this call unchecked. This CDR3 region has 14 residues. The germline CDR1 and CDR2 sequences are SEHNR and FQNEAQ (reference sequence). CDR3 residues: CASIPDGLVYEQYF.

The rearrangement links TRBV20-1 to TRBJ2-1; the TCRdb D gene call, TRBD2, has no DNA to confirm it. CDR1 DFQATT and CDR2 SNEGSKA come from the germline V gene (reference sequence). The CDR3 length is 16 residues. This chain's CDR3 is CSARSITGPPYNEQFF.

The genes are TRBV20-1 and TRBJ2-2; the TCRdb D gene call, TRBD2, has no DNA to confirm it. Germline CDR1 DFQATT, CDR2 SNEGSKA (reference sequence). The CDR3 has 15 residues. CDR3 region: CSAESGRGNTGELFF.